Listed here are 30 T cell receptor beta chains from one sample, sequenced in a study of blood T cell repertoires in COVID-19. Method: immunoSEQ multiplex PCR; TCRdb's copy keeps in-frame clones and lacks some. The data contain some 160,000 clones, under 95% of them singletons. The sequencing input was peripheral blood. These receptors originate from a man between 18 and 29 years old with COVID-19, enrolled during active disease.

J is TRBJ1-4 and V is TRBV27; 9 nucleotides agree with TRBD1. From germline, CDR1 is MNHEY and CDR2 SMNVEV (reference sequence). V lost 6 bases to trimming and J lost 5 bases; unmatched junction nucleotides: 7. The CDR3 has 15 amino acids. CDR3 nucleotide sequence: TGTGCCAGCAGGACGGCCGGGACAGGGAATGAAAAACTGTTTTTT. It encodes CASRTAGTGNEKLFF.

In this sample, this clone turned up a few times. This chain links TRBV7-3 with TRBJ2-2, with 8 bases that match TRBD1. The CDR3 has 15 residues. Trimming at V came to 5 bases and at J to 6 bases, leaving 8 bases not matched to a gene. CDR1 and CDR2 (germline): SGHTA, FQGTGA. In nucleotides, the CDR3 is TGTGCCAGCAGCCGTGGACAGGGAAGGGCCGGGGAGCTGTTTTTT. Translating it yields CASSRGQGRAGELFF.

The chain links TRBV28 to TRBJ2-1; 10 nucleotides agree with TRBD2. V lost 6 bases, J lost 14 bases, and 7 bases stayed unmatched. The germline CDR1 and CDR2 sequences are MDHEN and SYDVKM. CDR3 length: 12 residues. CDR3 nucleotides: TGTGCCAGCAGCCCTAGCGGGAGTACGAAGTTCTTC. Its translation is CASSPSGSTKFF.

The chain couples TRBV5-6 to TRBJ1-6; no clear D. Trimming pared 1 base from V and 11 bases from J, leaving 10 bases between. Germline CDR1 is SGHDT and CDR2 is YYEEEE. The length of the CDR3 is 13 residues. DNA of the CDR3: TGTGCCAGCAGCTTGTCAGCTAGGCCACCCCTCCACTTT. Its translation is CASSLSARPPLHF.

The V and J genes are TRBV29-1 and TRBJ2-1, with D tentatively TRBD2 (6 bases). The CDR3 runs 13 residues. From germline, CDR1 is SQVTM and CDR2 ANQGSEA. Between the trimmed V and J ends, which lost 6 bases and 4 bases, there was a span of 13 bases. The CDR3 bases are TGCAGCGTGCCGGGACTGCATTACAATGAGCAGTTCTTC. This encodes CSVPGLHYNEQFF.

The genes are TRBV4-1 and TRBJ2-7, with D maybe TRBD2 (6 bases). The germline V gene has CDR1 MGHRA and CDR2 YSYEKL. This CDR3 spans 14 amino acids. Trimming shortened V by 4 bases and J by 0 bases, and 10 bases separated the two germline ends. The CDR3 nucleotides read TGCGCCAGCAGCCTGGGGGGTTCCTCCTACGAGCAGTACTTC. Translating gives CASSLGGSSYEQYF.

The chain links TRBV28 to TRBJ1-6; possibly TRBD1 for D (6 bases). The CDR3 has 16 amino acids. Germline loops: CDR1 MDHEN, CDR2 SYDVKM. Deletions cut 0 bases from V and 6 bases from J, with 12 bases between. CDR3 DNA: TGTGCCAGCAGTTTATGGCGGACAGACCCTAATTCACCCCTCCACTTT. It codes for CASSLWRTDPNSPLHF.

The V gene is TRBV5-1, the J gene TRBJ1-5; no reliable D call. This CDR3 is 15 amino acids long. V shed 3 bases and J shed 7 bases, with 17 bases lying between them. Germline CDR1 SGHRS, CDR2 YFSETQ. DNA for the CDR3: TGCGCCAGCAGCTCCTCCGGGGTGAGTGGGCAGCCCCAGCATTTT. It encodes CASSSSGVSGQPQHF.

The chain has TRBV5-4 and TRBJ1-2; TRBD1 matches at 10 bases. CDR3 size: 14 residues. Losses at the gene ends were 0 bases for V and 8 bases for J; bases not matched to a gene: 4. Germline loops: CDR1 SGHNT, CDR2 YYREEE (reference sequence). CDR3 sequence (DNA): TGTGCCAGCAGCTTGGGACAGGGGGCCGGGGGCTACACCTTC. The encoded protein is CASSLGQGAGGYTF.

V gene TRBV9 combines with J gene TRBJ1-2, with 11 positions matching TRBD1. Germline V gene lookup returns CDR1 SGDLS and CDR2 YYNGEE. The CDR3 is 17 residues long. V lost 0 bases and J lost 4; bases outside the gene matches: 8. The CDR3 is CASSVGIGQGASYGYTF. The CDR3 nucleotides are TGTGCCAGCAGCGTAGGAATAGGACAGGGGGCCAGCTATGGCTACACCTTC.

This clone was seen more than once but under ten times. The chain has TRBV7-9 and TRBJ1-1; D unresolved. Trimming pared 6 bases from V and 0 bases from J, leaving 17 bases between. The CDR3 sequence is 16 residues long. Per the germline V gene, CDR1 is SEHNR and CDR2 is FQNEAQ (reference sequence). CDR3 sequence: CASRSRSEGMNTEAFF. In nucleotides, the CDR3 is TGTGCCAGCAGGTCTAGGAGCGAGGGCATGAACACTGAAGCTTTCTTT. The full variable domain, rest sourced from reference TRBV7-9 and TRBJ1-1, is DTGVSQNPRHKITKRGQNVTFRCDPISEHNRLYWYRQTLGQGPEFLTYFQNEAQLEKSRLLSDRFSAERPKGSFSTLEIQRTEQGDSAMYLCASRSRSEGMNTEAFFGQGTRLTVV.

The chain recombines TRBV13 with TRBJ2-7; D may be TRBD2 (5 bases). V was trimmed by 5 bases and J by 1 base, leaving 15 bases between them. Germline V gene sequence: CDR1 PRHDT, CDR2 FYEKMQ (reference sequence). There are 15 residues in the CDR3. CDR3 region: CASSPLREWSYEQYF. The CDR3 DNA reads TGTGCCAGCAGCCCCCTTAGGGAGTGGTCCTACGAGCAGTACTTC.

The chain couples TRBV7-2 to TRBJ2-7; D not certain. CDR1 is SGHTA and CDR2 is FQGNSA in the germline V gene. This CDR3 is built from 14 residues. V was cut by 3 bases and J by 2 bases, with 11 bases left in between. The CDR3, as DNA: TGTGCCAGCAGCTTTAGCACCTCGGCCTACGAGCAGTACTTC. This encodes CASSFSTSAYEQYF.

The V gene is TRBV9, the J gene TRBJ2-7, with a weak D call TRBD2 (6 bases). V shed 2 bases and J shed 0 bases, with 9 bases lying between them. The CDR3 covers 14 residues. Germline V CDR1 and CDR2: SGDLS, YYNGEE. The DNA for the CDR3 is TGTGCCAGCAGCGTTGGGGGGAACTCCTACGAGCAGTACTTC. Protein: CASSVGGNSYEQYF.

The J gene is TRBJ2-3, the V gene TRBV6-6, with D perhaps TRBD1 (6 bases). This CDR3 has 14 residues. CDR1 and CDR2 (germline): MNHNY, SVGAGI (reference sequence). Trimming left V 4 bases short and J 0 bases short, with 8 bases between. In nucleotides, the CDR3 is TGTGCCAGCAGTTTGGACAGTAGCACAGATACGCAGTATTTT. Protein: CASSLDSSTDTQYF.

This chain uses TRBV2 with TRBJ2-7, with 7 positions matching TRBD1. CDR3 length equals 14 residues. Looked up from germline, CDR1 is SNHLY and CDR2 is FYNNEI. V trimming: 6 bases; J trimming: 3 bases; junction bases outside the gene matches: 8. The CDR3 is CASRSTGLVYEQYF. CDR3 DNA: TGTGCCAGCAGATCGACAGGGTTAGTCTACGAGCAGTACTTC.

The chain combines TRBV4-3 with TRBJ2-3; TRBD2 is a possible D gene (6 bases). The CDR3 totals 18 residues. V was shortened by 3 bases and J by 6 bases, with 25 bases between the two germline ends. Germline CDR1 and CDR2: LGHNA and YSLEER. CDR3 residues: CASSHPGSGQLRGDTQYF. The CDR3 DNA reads TGCGCCAGCAGCCATCCCGGTTCGGGCCAACTCCGGGGGGATACGCAGTATTTT.

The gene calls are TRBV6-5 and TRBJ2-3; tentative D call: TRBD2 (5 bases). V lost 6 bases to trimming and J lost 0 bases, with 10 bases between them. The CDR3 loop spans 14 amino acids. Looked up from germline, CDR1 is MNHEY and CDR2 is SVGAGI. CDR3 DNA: TGTGCCAGCAGCAGAGGGATCAGCACAGATACGCAGTATTTT. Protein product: CASSRGISTDTQYF.

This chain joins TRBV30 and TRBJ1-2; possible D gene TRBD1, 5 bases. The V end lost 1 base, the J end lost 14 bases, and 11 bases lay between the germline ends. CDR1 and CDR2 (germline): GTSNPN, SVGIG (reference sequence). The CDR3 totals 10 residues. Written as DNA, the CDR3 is TGTGCCTGGAGTGAAGTGAAGGGGACCTTC. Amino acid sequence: CAWSEVKGTF.

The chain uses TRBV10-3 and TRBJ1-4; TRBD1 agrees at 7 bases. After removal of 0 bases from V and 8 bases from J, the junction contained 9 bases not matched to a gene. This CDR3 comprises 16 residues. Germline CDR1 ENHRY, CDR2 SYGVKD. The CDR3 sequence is CAISESPTGTTEKLFF. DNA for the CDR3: TGTGCCATCAGTGAGTCTCCGACAGGGACAACCGAAAAACTGTTTTTT.

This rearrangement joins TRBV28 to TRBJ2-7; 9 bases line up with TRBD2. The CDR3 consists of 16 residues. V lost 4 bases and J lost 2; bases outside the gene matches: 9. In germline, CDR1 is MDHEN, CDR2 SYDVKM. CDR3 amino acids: CASSSYSTSGTYEQYF. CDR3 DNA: TGTGCCAGCAGTTCCTACTCGACTAGCGGTACCTACGAGCAGTACTTC.

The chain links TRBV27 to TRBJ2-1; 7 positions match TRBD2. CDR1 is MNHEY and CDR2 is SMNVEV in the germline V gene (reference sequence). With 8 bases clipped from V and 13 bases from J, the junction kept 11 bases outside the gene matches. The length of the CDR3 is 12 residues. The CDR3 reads CASGSRGVSQFF. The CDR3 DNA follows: TGTGCCAGCGGGTCTCGGGGGGTGAGCCAGTTCTTC.

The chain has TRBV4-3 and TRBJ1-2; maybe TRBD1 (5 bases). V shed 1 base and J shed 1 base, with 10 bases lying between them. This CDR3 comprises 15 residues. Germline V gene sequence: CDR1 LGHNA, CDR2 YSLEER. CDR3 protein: CASSQGFDSNYGYTF. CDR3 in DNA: TGCGCCAGCAGCCAAGGTTTCGACAGTAACTATGGCTACACCTTC.

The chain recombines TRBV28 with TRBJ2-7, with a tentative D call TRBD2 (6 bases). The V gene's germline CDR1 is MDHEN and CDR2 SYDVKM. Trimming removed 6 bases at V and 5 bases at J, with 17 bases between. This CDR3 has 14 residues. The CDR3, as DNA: TGTGCCAGCAGACGACTAGAGGTTGGGCACGAGCAGTACTTC. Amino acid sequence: CASRRLEVGHEQYF.

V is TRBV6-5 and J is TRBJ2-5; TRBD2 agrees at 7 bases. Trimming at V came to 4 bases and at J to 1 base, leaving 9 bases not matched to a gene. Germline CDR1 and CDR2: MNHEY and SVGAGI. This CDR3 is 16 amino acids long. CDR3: CASSFQLAAPQETQYF. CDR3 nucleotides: TGTGCCAGCAGTTTCCAGCTAGCGGCCCCCCAAGAGACCCAGTACTTC.

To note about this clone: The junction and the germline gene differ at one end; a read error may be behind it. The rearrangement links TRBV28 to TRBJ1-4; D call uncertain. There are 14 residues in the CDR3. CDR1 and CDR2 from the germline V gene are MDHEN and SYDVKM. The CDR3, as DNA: TGTGCCAGCAGGAACCTCGCAACTAATGAAAAACTGCTTTTT. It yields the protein CASRNLATNEKLLF.

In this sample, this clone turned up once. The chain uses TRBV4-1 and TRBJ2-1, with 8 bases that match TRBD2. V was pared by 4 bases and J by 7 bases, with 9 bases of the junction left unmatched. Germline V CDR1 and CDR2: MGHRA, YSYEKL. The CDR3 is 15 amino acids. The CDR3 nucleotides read TGCGCCAGCAGCCTTGCCGGGACTAGTTGGAATGAGCAGTTCTTC. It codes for CASSLAGTSWNEQFF.

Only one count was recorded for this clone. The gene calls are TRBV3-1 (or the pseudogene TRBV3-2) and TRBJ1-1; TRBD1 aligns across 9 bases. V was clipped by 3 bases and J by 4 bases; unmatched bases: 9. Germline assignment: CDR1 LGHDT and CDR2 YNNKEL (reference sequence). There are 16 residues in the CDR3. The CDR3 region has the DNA TGTGCCAGCAGCCACAAAAAGGACAGGGGTCTCACTGAAGCTTTCTTT. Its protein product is CASSHKKDRGLTEAFF.

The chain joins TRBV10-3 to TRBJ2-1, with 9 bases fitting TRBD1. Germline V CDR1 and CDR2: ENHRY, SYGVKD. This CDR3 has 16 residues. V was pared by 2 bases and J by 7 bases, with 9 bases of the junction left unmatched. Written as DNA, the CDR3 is TGTGCCATCAGTGAGGACAGGGGGAGGATCACTAATGAGCAGTTCTTC. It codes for CAISEDRGRITNEQFF.

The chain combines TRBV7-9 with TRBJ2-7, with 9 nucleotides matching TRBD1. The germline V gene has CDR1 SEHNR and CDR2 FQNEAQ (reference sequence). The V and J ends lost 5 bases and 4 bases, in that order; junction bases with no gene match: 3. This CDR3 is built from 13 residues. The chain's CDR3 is CASSGQGRYEQYF. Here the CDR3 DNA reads TGTGCCAGCAGCGGACAGGGGAGGTACGAGCAGTACTTC. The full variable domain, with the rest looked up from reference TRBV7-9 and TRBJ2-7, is DTGVSQNPRHKITKRGQNVTFRCDPISEHNRLYWYRQTLGQGPEFLTYFQNEAQLEKSRLLSDRFSAERPKGSFSTLEIQRTEQGDSAMYLCASSGQGRYEQYFGPGTRLTVT.